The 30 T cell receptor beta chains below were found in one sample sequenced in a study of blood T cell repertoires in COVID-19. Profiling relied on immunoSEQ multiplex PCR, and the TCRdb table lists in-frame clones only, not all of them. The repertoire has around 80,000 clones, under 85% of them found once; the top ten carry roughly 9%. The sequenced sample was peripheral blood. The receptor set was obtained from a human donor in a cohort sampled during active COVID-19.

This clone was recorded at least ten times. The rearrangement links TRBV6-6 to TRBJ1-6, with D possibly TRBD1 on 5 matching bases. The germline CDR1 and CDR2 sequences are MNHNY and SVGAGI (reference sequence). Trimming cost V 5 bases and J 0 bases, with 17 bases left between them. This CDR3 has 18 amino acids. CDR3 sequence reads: CASSLQGLMSSYNSPLHF. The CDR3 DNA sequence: TGTGCCAGCAGTCTCCAGGGACTGATGAGCTCCTATAATTCACCCCTCCACTTT.

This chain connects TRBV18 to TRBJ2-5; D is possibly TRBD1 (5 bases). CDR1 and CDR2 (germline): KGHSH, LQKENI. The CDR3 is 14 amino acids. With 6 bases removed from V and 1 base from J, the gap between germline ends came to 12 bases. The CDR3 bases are TGTGCCAGCTCCCGGATGGGGCCCCAAGAGACCCAGTACTTC. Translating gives CASSRMGPQETQYF.

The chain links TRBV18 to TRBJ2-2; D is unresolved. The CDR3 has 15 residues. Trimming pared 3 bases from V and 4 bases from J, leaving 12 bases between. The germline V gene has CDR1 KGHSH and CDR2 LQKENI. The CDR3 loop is CASSPGVSGTGELFF. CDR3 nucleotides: TGTGCCAGCTCACCTGGAGTCTCTGGCACCGGGGAGCTGTTTTTT.

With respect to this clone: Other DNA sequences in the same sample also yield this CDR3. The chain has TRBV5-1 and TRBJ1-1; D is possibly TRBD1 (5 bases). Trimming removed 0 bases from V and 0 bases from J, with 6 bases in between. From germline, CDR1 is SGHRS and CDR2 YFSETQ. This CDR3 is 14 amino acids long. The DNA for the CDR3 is TGCGCCAGCAGCTTGGAAGGGGTGAACACTGAAGCTTTCTTT. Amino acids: CASSLEGVNTEAFF.

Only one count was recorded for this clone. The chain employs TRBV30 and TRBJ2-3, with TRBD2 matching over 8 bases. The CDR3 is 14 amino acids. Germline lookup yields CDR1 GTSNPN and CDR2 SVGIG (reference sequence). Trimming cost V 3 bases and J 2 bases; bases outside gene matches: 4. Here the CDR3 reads CAWRSSGNTDTQYF. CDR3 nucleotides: TGTGCCTGGAGGAGTAGCGGGAACACAGATACGCAGTATTTT. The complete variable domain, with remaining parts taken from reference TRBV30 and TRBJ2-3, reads SQTIHQWPATLVQPVGSPLSLECTVEGTSNPNLYWYRQAAGRGLQLLFYSVGIGQISSEVPQNLSASRPQDRQFILSSKKLLLSDSGFYLCAWRSSGNTDTQYFGPGTRLTVL.

The CDR3 region is CASSIQGAQPQHF. CDR3 nucleotides: TGTGCCAGTAGTATCCAGGGGGCTCAGCCCCAGCATTTT. The chain links TRBV19 to TRBJ1-5; 8 bases agree with TRBD1. The CDR3 covers 13 residues. The trim removed 3 bases at V and 6 bases at J, leaving 1 base unmatched. Germline V CDR1 and CDR2: LNHDA, SQIVND (reference sequence). The whole variable domain, remainder taken from reference TRBV19 and TRBJ1-5, is DGGITQSPKYLFRKEGQNVTLSCEQNLNHDAMYWYRQDPGQGLRLIYYSQIVNDFQKGDIAEGYSVSREKKESFPLTVTSAQKNPTAFYLCASSIQGAQPQHFGDGTRLSIL.

As DNA, the CDR3 is TGTGCCAGTAGTAGGGGAACCGGGGAGCTGTTTTTT. Amino acids: CASSRGTGELFF. V is TRBV9 and J is TRBJ2-2; D might be TRBD1 (5 bases). The V gene lost 8 bases and the J gene lost 5 bases, with 10 bases spanning the gap. The length of the CDR3 is 12 residues. Germline-derived CDR1 and CDR2 are SGDLS and YYNGEE.

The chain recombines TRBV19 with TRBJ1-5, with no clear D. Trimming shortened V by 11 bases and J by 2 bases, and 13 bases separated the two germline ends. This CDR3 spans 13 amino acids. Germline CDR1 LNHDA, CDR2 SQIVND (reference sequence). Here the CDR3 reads CAGSGQGNQPQHF. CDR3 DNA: TGTGCCGGGAGCGGGCAGGGCAATCAGCCCCAGCATTTT.

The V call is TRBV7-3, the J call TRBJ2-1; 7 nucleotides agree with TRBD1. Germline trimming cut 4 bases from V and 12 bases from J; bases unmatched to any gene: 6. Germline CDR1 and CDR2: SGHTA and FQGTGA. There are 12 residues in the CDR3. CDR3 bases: TGTGCCAGCAGCTCCACCGACAGGGTGCAGTTCTTC. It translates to CASSSTDRVQFF. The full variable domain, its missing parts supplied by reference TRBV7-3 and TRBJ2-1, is GAGVSQTPSNKVTEKGKYVELRCDPISGHTALYWYRQSLGQGPEFLIYFQGTGAADDSGLPNDRFFAVRPEGSVSTLKIQRTERGDSAVYLCASSSTDRVQFFGPGTRLTVL.

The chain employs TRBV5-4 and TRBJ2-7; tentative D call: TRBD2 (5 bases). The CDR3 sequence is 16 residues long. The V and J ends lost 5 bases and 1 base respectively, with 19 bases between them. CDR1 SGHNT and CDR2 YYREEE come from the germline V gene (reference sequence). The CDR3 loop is CASSSSRSVGSYEQYF. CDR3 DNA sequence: TGTGCCAGCAGTTCTAGCAGGTCAGTCGGATCCTACGAGCAGTACTTC.

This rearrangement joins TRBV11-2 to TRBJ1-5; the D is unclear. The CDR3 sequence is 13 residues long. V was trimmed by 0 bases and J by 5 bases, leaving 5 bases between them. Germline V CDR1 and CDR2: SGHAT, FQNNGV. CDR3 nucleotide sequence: TGTGCCAGCAGCTTAGATCTAGATCAGCCCCAGCATTTT. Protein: CASSLDLDQPQHF.

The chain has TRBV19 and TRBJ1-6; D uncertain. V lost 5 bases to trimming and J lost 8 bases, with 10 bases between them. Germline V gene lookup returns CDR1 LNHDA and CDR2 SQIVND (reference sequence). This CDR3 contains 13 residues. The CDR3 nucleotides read TGTGCCAGTAGTCAGACCGGGGATTCACCCCTCCACTTT. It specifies CASSQTGDSPLHF. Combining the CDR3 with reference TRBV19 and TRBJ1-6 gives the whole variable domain DGGITQSPKYLFRKEGQNVTLSCEQNLNHDAMYWYRQDPGQGLRLIYYSQIVNDFQKGDIAEGYSVSREKKESFPLTVTSAQKNPTAFYLCASSQTGDSPLHFGNGTRLTVT.

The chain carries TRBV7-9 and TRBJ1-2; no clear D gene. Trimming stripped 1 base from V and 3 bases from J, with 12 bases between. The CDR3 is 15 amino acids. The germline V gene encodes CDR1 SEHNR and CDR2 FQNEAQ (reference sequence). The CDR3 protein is CASSLGLTDDYGYTF. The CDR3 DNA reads TGTGCCAGCAGCTTAGGCCTTACAGACGACTATGGCTACACCTTC.

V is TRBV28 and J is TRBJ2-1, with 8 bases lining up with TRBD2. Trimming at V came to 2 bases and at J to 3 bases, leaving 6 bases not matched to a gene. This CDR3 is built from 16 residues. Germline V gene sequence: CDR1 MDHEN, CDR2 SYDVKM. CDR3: CASSLAGGLVYNEQFF. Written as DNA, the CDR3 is TGTGCCAGCAGTTTAGCGGGGGGCCTTGTCTACAATGAGCAGTTCTTC.

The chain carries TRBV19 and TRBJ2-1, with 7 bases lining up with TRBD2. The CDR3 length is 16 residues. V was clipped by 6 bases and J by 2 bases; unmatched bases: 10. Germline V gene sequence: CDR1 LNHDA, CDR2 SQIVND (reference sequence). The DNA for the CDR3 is TGTGCCAGTAGCATAAAGGGCGGGGGACCCTACAATGAGCAGTTCTTC. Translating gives CASSIKGGGPYNEQFF.

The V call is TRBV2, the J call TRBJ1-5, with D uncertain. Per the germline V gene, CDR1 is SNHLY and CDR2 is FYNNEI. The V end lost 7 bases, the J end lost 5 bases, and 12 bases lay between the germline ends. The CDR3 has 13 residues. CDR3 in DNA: TGTGCCAGCAATAAAGACAATTATCAGCCCCAGCATTTT. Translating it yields CASNKDNYQPQHF.

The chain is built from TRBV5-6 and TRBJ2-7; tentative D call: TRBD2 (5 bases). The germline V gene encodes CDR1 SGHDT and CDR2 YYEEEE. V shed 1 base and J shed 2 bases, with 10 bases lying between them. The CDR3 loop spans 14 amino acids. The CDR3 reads CASSLSDGTYEQYF. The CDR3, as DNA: TGTGCCAGCAGCTTGAGCGACGGGACCTACGAGCAGTACTTC.

CDR3 protein: CSATTQETQYF. The CDR3 coding sequence is TGCAGTGCTACCACTCAAGAGACCCAGTACTTC. The chain couples TRBV20-1 to TRBJ2-5, with D unclear. The germline V gene has CDR1 DFQATT and CDR2 SNEGSKA (reference sequence). This CDR3 has 11 amino acids. V lost 4 bases, J lost 2 bases, and 5 bases lay in between.

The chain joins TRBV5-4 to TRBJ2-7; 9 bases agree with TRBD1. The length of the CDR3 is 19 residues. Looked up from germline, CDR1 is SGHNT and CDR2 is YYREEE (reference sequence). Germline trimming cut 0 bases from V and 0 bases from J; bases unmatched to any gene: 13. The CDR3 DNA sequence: TGTGCCAGCAGCTTGGGGGGGGGACAGGGCGTGGGAGGCTCCTACGAGCAGTACTTC. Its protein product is CASSLGGGQGVGGSYEQYF.

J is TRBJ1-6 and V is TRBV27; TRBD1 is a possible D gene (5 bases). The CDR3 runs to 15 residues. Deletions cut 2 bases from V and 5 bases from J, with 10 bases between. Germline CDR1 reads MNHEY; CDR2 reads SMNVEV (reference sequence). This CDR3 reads CASSLRQGHNSPLHF. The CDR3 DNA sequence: TGTGCCAGCAGTTTACGGCAGGGCCATAATTCACCCCTCCACTTT.

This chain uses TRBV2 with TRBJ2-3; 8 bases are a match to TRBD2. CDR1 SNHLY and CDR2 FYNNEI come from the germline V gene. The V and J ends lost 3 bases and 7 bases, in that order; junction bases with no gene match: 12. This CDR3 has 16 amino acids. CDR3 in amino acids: CASSDPRAGGSNTQYF. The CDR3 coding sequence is TGTGCCAGCAGTGACCCTCGGGCGGGAGGTAGCAATACGCAGTATTTT.

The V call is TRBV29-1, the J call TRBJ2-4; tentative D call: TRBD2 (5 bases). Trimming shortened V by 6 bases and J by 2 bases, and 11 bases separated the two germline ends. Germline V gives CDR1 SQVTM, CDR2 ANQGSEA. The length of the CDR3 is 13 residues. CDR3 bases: TGCAGCGTCGCCCCGGGGACCAAAAACATTCAGTACTTC. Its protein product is CSVAPGTKNIQYF.

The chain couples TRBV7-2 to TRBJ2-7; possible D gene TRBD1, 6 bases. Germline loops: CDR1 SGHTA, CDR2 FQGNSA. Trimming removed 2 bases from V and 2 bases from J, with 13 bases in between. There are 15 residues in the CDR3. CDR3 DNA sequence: TGTGCCAGCAGCTTATTACAGGGAAGCACCTACGAGCAGTACTTC. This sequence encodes CASSLLQGSTYEQYF.

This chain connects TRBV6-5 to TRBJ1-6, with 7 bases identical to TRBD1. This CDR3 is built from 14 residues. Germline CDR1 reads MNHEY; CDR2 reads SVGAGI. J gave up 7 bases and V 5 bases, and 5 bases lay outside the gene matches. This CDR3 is CASSKGQPNSPLHF. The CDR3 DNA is TGTGCCAGCAGTAAGGGACAGCCAAATTCACCCCTCCACTTT.

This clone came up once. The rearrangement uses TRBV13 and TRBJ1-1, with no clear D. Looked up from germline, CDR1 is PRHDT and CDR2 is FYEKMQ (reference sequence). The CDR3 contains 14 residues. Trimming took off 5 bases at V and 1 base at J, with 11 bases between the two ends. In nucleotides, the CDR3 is TGTGCCAGCAGCCCTCGGACTGAGAACACTGAAGCTTTCTTT. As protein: CASSPRTENTEAFF.

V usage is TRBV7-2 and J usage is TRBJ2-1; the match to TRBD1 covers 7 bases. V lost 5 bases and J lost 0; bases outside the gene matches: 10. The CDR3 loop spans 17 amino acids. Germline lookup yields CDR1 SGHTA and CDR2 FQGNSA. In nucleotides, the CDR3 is TGTGCCAGCAGCCCATTATGGGACAGTCCCTCCTACAATGAGCAGTTCTTC. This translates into CASSPLWDSPSYNEQFF.

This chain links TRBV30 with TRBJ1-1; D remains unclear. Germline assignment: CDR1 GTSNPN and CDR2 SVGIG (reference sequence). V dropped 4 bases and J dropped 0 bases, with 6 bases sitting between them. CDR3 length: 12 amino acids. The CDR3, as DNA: TGTGCCTGGAATTATCTGAACACTGAAGCTTTCTTT. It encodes CAWNYLNTEAFF.

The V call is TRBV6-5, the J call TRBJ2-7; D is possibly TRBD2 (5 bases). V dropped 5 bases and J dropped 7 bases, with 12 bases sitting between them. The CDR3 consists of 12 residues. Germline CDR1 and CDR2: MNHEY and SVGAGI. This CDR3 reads CASSNNPGEQYF. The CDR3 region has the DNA TGTGCCAGCAGTAACAATCCGGGGGAGCAGTACTTC.

The CDR3 spells CSASRDRGRMAEAFF. The DNA for the CDR3 is TGCAGTGCAAGTCGGGACAGGGGAAGAATGGCTGAAGCTTTCTTT. The chain couples TRBV20-1 to TRBJ1-1; 10 bases are a match to TRBD1. This CDR3 comprises 15 residues. The germline V gene encodes CDR1 DFQATT and CDR2 SNEGSKA (reference sequence). Trimming at V came to 6 bases and at J to 6 bases, leaving 13 bases not matched to a gene.

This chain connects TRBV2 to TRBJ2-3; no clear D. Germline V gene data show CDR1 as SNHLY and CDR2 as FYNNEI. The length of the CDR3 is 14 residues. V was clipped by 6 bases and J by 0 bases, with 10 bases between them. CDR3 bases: TGTGCCAGCAGAACCCGGGTTAGCACAGATACGCAGTATTTT. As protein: CASRTRVSTDTQYF.